The 29 T cell receptor beta chains in this list originate from one sample, sequenced in a study of CXCR3-negative and CXCR3-positive naive CD8 T cells. Study-wide findings and caveats: Comparison of naive cells showed more hydrophobic TRB CDR3s in CXCR3-positive than in CXCR3-negative naive cells.

The TRB cDNA libraries were prepared by 5' RACE with UMI labels. TCRdb re-called the 5' RACE reads and catalogs CDR3 proteins one per entry, DNA excluded. This table holds about 130,000 distinct CDR3 sequences. Antigens of these TCRs are unknown. Sequencing used naive CXCR3+ CD8+ T cells from blood. Subset indicated: CD45RO-CCR7+CD27+CD95- naive CD8+ T cells expressing CXCR3 (TNR3+). These receptors came from a human donor in good health. Some clones in this sample may be carry-over from other donors' samples.

This rearrangement joins TRBV14 to TRBJ1-2; TCRdb's assignment of TRBD1 cannot be checked, as there is no DNA. The CDR3 sequence is 17 residues long. The germline gives CDR1 SGHDN, CDR2 FVKESK. CDR3 residues: CASSQDYSSGQSYGYTF.

The gene calls are TRBV5-1 and TRBJ1-4. From germline, CDR1 is SGHRS and CDR2 YFSETQ. This CDR3 contains 14 residues. The CDR3 here is CASSFGVSNEKLFF.

The chain's CDR3 is CASSPVTVDEQFF. The rearrangement joins TRBV6-6 to TRBJ2-1; TCRdb gives TRBD1 as the D gene, but with no DNA this cannot be confirmed. The CDR3 consists of 13 residues. Germline-derived CDR1 and CDR2 are MNHNY and SVGAGI (reference sequence).

The chain has TRBV28 and TRBJ2-1; the TCRdb D gene call, TRBD2, has no DNA to confirm it. This CDR3 comprises 14 residues. Germline V gene data show CDR1 as MDHEN and CDR2 as SYDVKM. Here the CDR3 reads CASKRTESYNEQFF.

V is TRBV28 and J is TRBJ1-2; TCRdb lists TRBD1, though no DNA is available to test this call. Germline V gene lookup returns CDR1 MDHEN and CDR2 SYDVKM. CDR3 length equals 15 residues. CDR3 protein: CASSLLQTGGDGYTF.

The rearrangement joins TRBV27 to TRBJ2-7; TCRdb names TRBD2, which stays unverified in the absence of DNA. In germline, CDR1 is MNHEY, CDR2 SMNVEV (reference sequence). The CDR3 extends over 15 amino acids. CDR3 residues: CASSLTALPIDEQYF.

The chain couples TRBV19 to TRBJ2-1; TCRdb calls TRBD2, which cannot be checked without DNA. This CDR3 spans 16 amino acids. Looked up from germline, CDR1 is LNHDA and CDR2 is SQIVND (reference sequence). CDR3 protein: CASSPLAGSSYNEQFF.

The chain uses TRBV15 and TRBJ1-2; TCRdb indicates TRBD1, and absent DNA this call remains unverified. The CDR3 loop spans 15 amino acids. The germline gives CDR1 LNHNV, CDR2 YYDKDF (reference sequence). CDR3 protein: CATSSFQDRGQGYTF.

V usage is TRBV2 and J usage is TRBJ1-5; as DNA is missing, the TRBD1 call by TCRdb cannot be tested. CDR3 size: 15 residues. Germline V CDR1 and CDR2: SNHLY, FYNNEI. CDR3 region: CASSQGTGGNQPQHF.

The J gene is TRBJ2-2, the V gene TRBV20-1; with no DNA, the TCRdb D assignment of TRBD2 cannot be verified. Germline assignment: CDR1 DFQATT and CDR2 SNEGSKA (reference sequence). The CDR3 totals 21 residues. CDR3 residues: CSARDLWYRTSGGSNTGELFF.

The gene calls are TRBV12-3 or TRBV12-4 and TRBJ2-3. This CDR3 has 12 residues. The CDR3 protein is CASSANTDTQYF.

V usage is TRBV29-1 and J usage is TRBJ2-3; TCRdb's D call of TRBD2 is untestable without DNA. The V gene's germline CDR1 is SQVTM and CDR2 ANQGSEA. The CDR3 length is 13 residues. CDR3 protein: CSSGLAGSDTQYF.

J is TRBJ2-3 and V is TRBV28; as DNA is missing, the TRBD1 call by TCRdb cannot be tested. This CDR3 region has 16 residues. The V gene's germline CDR1 is MDHEN and CDR2 SYDVKM. The CDR3 is CASSPGTGAFTDTQYF.

J is TRBJ1-1 and V is TRBV19. CDR3 length equals 14 residues. CDR1 LNHDA and CDR2 SQIVND come from the germline V gene (reference sequence). CDR3 region: CASSTGGGGTEAFF.

The chain couples TRBV2 to TRBJ1-1. The CDR3 is made up of 12 amino acids. Germline V gene sequence: CDR1 SNHLY, CDR2 FYNNEI. CDR3 region: CASSVGDTEAFF.

The chain joins TRBV4-3 to TRBJ1-5. The CDR3 extends over 13 amino acids. CDR1 and CDR2 (germline): LGHNA, YSLEER. The CDR3 loop is CASSQRLGQPQHF.

The V call is TRBV11-3, the J call TRBJ1-1; TCRdb picks TRBD1, but there is no DNA to check that call. In germline, CDR1 is SGHNT, CDR2 YENEEA. The CDR3 consists of 17 residues. The CDR3 spells CASSLDWGPLMNTEAFF.

This chain uses TRBV5-1 with TRBJ2-7; no DNA is available, so the TRBD1 call from TCRdb remains unchecked. This CDR3 region has 13 residues. Looked up from germline, CDR1 is SGHRS and CDR2 is YFSETQ. CDR3 sequence: CASSPDGAYEQYF.

This chain uses TRBV5-1 with TRBJ2-7. CDR3 length equals 15 residues. Germline CDR1 SGHRS, CDR2 YFSETQ. CDR3 residues: CASSLGLQGFDEQYF.

The rearrangement uses TRBV7-2 and TRBJ1-2. There are 15 residues in the CDR3. CDR1 and CDR2 (germline): SGHTA, FQGNSA. The CDR3 here is CATKEFEDFGYGYTF.

The genes are TRBV25-1 and TRBJ1-1; absent DNA, TCRdb's TRBD1 call cannot be checked. The CDR3 has 15 residues. Germline-derived CDR1 and CDR2 are MGHDK and SYGVNS. CDR3 sequence: CASSEGTVMNTEAFF. Combining the CDR3 with reference TRBV25-1 and TRBJ1-1 gives the whole variable domain EADIYQTPRYLVIGTGKKITLECSQTMGHDKMYWYQQDPGMELHLIHYSYGVNSTEKGDLSSESTVSRIRTEHFPLTLESARPSHTSQYLCASSEGTVMNTEAFFGQGTRLTVV.

The chain is built from TRBV10-2 and TRBJ2-7; the D call from TCRdb, TRBD1, cannot be confirmed without DNA. Germline values: CDR1 WSHSY, CDR2 SAAADI. The CDR3 is 16 residues long. CDR3 amino acids: CASSESVAGGAYEQYF.

The chain links TRBV7-9 to TRBJ2-7; without DNA, the TCRdb call of TRBD2 cannot be checked. The CDR3 length is 16 residues. CDR1 SEHNR and CDR2 FQNEAQ come from the germline V gene (reference sequence). The chain's CDR3 is CASSNGLADLRGVQYF.

The V and J genes are TRBV28 and TRBJ2-3; TCRdb reports TRBD2, a call that lacks DNA to check it against. CDR1 is MDHEN and CDR2 is SYDVKM in the germline V gene. The CDR3 is 16 residues long. The CDR3: CASSLAAGIITDTQYF.

The chain uses TRBV7-8 and TRBJ2-5; TCRdb names TRBD1, which stays unverified in the absence of DNA. CDR1 is SGHVS and CDR2 is FQNEAQ in the germline V gene. This CDR3 is built from 14 residues. The CDR3 reads CASSLAPGMETQYF.

The chain has TRBV28 and TRBJ1-1; there is no DNA to check the TCRdb D call of TRBD1. Germline assignment: CDR1 MDHEN and CDR2 SYDVKM. The CDR3 extends over 14 amino acids. The CDR3 is CASSLVPDRTEAFF.

The chain carries TRBV11-3 and TRBJ2-7. The CDR3 is 15 residues long. CDR1 and CDR2 from the germline V gene are SGHNT and YENEEA. CDR3 loop: CASTPFRPDPYEQYF. The whole variable domain, filled in from reference TRBV11-3 and TRBJ2-7, reads EAGVVQSPRYKIIEKKQPVAFWCNPISGHNTLYWYLQNLGQGPELLIRYENEEAVDDSQLPKDRFSAERLKGVDSTLKIQPAELGDSAVYLCASTPFRPDPYEQYFGPGTRLTVT.

The rearrangement links TRBV29-1 to TRBJ2-7; absent DNA, TCRdb's TRBD1 call cannot be checked. This CDR3 is built from 12 residues. Germline V gives CDR1 SQVTM, CDR2 ANQGSEA. CDR3 loop: CSVDRGGFEQYF.

The V gene is TRBV25-1, the J gene TRBJ1-4; TCRdb designates TRBD1, a call that cannot be tested without DNA. Germline V gene sequence: CDR1 MGHDK, CDR2 SYGVNS. CDR3 length: 16 residues. The CDR3 reads CASSLGAGTANEKLFF.